This entry lists 32 T cell receptor beta chains sequenced from one sample in a study of vaccination and CD4 T cells after COVID-19. Their cognate antigens are unknown. Treatment reported: approximately nine-day PBMC culture with coronavirus spike peptide pools or control peptides (ViraFEST assay). Scientists ran DNA taken from cultured CD4+ T cells through the Oncomine TCR Beta short-read assay for sequencing. TCRdb re-called the PCR reads with MiXCR, one entry per CDR3 protein. The sample yields about 13,000 distinct CDR3 sequences, 25% to 30% seen once. The sequenced sample was CD4+ T cells from blood, cultured in vitro, obtained before SARS-CoV-2 vaccination. The receptor set was obtained from a human donor who received a COVID-19 vaccine.

This clonotype has a handful of counts. The chain has TRBV7-2 and TRBJ1-5; D gene unclear. Germline V gene data show CDR1 as SGHTA and CDR2 as FQGNSA. The CDR3 is 15 amino acids. V was cut by 2 bases and J by 1 base, with 9 bases left in between. CDR3 loop: CASSLNRISNQPQHF. CDR3 coding DNA: TGTGCCAGCAGCTTAAACCGGATAAGCAATCAGCCCCAGCATTTT.

V and J are TRBV5-6 and TRBJ2-3; a weak D match, TRBD2 (6 bases). The CDR3 covers 15 residues. Trimming cost V 1 base and J 0 bases, with 9 bases left between them. Germline V CDR1 and CDR2: SGHDT, YYEEEE. Written as DNA, the CDR3 is TGTGCCAGCAGCTTGTTGGAGGGTAGCACAGATACGCAGTATTTT. Residues: CASSLLEGSTDTQYF.

V is TRBV7-2 and J is TRBJ1-2; D not resolved. Trimming removed 0 bases at V and 3 bases at J, with 14 bases between. The CDR3 has 16 amino acids. CDR1 and CDR2 (germline): SGHTA, FQGNSA. In nucleotides, the CDR3 is TGTGCCAGCAGCTTAGCGAAAACCTCAACTCACTATGGCTACACCTTC. This codes for CASSLAKTSTHYGYTF.

This chain links TRBV29-1 with TRBJ2-1; either TRBD1 or TRBD2 may fit D (8 bases each). Germline CDR1 and CDR2: SQVTM and ANQGSEA. CDR3 size: 15 residues. The V and J ends lost 6 bases and 4 bases respectively, with 19 bases between them. CDR3 amino acids: CSVHGGDRRYNEQFF. The CDR3 nucleotides read TGCAGCGTCCACGGGGGGGACAGGAGGTACAATGAGCAGTTCTTC.

The sample holds a few counts of this clonotype. This chain connects TRBV12-3 or TRBV12-4 to TRBJ2-1, with 9 positions matching TRBD2. The CDR3 length is 11 residues. The CDR3 DNA follows: TGTTGTAGCGGGGGCTACAATGAGCAGTTCTTC. It is translated as CCSGGYNEQFF.

The rearrangement uses TRBV7-8 and TRBJ1-2; a weak D match, TRBD1 (5 bases). Germline V CDR1 and CDR2: SGHVS, FQNEAQ. The CDR3 extends over 14 amino acids. Deletions cut 3 bases from V and 7 bases from J, with 15 bases between. The CDR3 DNA reads as TGTGCCAGCAGCTTTACCGGGACCCCTGCTGGCTACACCTTC. Translated: CASSFTGTPAGYTF.

The gene calls are TRBV27 and TRBJ2-5; possible D gene TRBD2, 6 bases. The germline CDR1 and CDR2 sequences are MNHEY and SMNVEV (reference sequence). V dropped 5 bases and J dropped 0 bases, with 10 bases sitting between them. The CDR3 sequence is 14 residues long. The CDR3 sequence: CASSIRRDQETQYF. CDR3 bases: TGTGCCAGCAGTATCCGGAGGGACCAAGAGACCCAGTACTTC.

Only a few counts were recorded for this clonotype. The CDR3 region is CASTAGPLSGNTIYF. The CDR3 nucleotides are TGTGCCAGCACCGCAGGCCCGCTCTCTGGAAACACCATATATTTT. The chain links TRBV2 to TRBJ1-3; no definite D call. Looked up from germline, CDR1 is SNHLY and CDR2 is FYNNEI. The V and J ends lost 7 bases and 0 bases respectively, with 13 bases between them. The CDR3 is made up of 15 amino acids.

V is TRBV20-1 and J is TRBJ2-2; D call uncertain. V was shortened by 1 base and J by 7 bases, with 13 bases between the two germline ends. The CDR3 is 14 amino acids. Germline V CDR1 and CDR2: DFQATT, SNEGSKA (reference sequence). The CDR3 DNA reads as TGCAGTGCTAGAGGAGGACCCAGCCTCGGGGAGCTGTTTTTT. Translation: CSARGGPSLGELFF.

The chain couples TRBV4-1 to TRBJ2-2; TRBD1 aligns across 9 bases. Germline V CDR1 and CDR2: MGHRA, YSYEKL. Trimming removed 3 bases from V and 8 bases from J; junction bases left unmatched: 7. This CDR3 spans 15 amino acids. The CDR3 reads CASSQTGGFVGELFF. CDR3 nucleotide sequence: TGCGCCAGCAGCCAGACAGGGGGTTTTGTTGGGGAGCTGTTTTTT.

The rearrangement links TRBV20-1 to TRBJ1-1, with TRBD1 identical over 11 bases. Germline V gives CDR1 DFQATT, CDR2 SNEGSKA (reference sequence). There are 15 residues in the CDR3. Unmatched junction bases numbered 5, after V lost 5 bases and J lost 0 bases. The CDR3 sequence is CSARTGGALNTEAFF. The CDR3, as DNA: TGCAGTGCTCGGACAGGGGGCGCTTTGAACACTGAAGCTTTCTTT.

The V and J genes are TRBV24-1 and TRBJ2-1; 12 nucleotides agree with TRBD1. V dropped 6 bases and J dropped 7; count of bases not matched to a gene: 3. Germline V gives CDR1 KGHDR, CDR2 SFDVKD. This CDR3 spans 14 amino acids. The DNA of the CDR3 is TGTGCCACCAGTCCGGGACAGGGGGCTAATGAGCAGTTCTTC. It specifies CATSPGQGANEQFF.

The V and J genes are TRBV19 and TRBJ1-1, with 7 bases identical to TRBD1. Germline V gene sequence: CDR1 LNHDA, CDR2 SQIVND (reference sequence). The CDR3 has 15 residues. Trimming at V came to 5 bases and at J to 1 base, leaving 7 bases not matched to a gene. The CDR3, as DNA: TGTGCCAGTAGTGTCGACAGGGCTAGGAACACTGAAGCTTTCTTT. Its translation: CASSVDRARNTEAFF.

The CDR3 DNA follows: TGTGCCAGCAGTACTAGTGAGGCTGGAAACACCATATATTTT. Residues: CASSTSEAGNTIYF. The chain links TRBV25-1 to TRBJ1-3; D call uncertain. V gave up 5 bases and J gave up 2 bases, with 10 bases separating them. CDR3 size: 14 residues. CDR1 is MGHDK, CDR2 SYGVNS, per germline.

The rearrangement links TRBV20-1 to TRBJ2-1, with 13 bases identical to TRBD2. The CDR3 is 15 residues long. The V gene's germline CDR1 is DFQATT and CDR2 SNEGSKA (reference sequence). Unmatched junction bases numbered 9, after V lost 6 bases and J lost 7 bases. The CDR3 reads CSAPRTSGGWNEQFF. The CDR3 DNA follows: TGCAGTGCCCCAAGGACTAGCGGGGGATGGAATGAGCAGTTCTTC.

The V gene is TRBV6-1, the J gene TRBJ1-1; no definite D call. Trimming removed 2 bases at V and 0 bases at J, with 13 bases between. The CDR3 sequence is 16 residues long. Germline V lookup: CDR1 MNHNS, CDR2 SASEGT. The CDR3 nucleotides are TGTGCCAGCAGTGAATGGACGCCCGGTTTGAACACTGAAGCTTTCTTT. It translates to CASSEWTPGLNTEAFF.

This clonotype came up a few times. V gene TRBV18 combines with J gene TRBJ2-5; either TRBD1 or TRBD2 may supply D (5 bases each). Trimming cost V 4 bases and J 2 bases, with 8 bases left between them. The CDR3 has 13 residues. CDR1 and CDR2 (germline): KGHSH, LQKENI. CDR3 amino acids: CASSRDGQETQYF. The CDR3, as DNA: TGTGCCAGCTCACGGGACGGACAAGAGACCCAGTACTTC.

The rearrangement links TRBV7-7 to TRBJ2-2, with D possibly matching TRBD1 (6 bases). The germline V and J ends were trimmed by 3 bases and 6 bases, with 11 bases remaining between them. The germline V gene has CDR1 SSHAT and CDR2 FNYEAQ (reference sequence). This CDR3 comprises 14 residues. The chain's CDR3 is CASSLSTGPGELFF. The DNA of the CDR3 is TGTGCCAGCAGCTTGTCAACAGGGCCCGGGGAGCTGTTTTTT.

This clonotype was counted a few times. The V call is TRBV19, the J call TRBJ2-5, with 9 bases that match TRBD1. This CDR3 comprises 15 residues. CDR1 is LNHDA and CDR2 is SQIVND in the germline V gene (reference sequence). The trim removed 5 bases at V and 5 bases at J, leaving 9 bases unmatched. The CDR3: CASSPETGGGETQYF. Written as DNA, the CDR3 is TGTGCCAGTAGTCCGGAAACAGGGGGCGGTGAGACCCAGTACTTC.

In its sample, this clonotype was seen a few times. J is TRBJ1-6 and V is TRBV10-3; possibly TRBD1 for D (5 bases). V shed 10 bases and J shed 7 bases, with 14 bases lying between them. From germline, CDR1 is ENHRY and CDR2 SYGVKD. The CDR3 is 13 residues long. The CDR3 nucleotides read TGTGCCAACTCGGGGGATTTGAATTCACCCCTCCACTTT. It is translated as CANSGDLNSPLHF.

The rearrangement uses TRBV10-3 and TRBJ2-5; 7 positions agree with TRBD2. Germline V lookup: CDR1 ENHRY, CDR2 SYGVKD. After removal of 5 bases from V and 4 bases from J, the junction contained 7 bases not matched to a gene. There are 14 residues in the CDR3. CDR3 sequence (DNA): TGTGCCATCAGTACTGGACTAGTCGGAGAGACCCAGTACTTC. This encodes CAISTGLVGETQYF.

The rearrangement joins TRBV7-2 to TRBJ2-2; 9 bases agree with TRBD2. V lost 4 bases and J lost 1; bases outside the gene matches: 1. The length of the CDR3 is 15 residues. Germline V gene sequence: CDR1 SGHTA, CDR2 FQGNSA. The CDR3 is CASSYSGGNTGELFF. The CDR3 DNA is TGTGCCAGCAGCTATAGCGGGGGGAACACCGGGGAGCTGTTTTTT.

This clonotype was observed a handful of times. The CDR3 DNA reads as TGTGCCAGTAGCAGCCAGGGGGCTGTCTACAATGAGCAGTTCTTC. It yields the protein CASSSQGAVYNEQFF. The rearrangement links TRBV19 to TRBJ2-1, with 8 bases that match TRBD1. The J segment lost 3 bases and the V segment lost 6 bases, leaving 7 bases of the junction unmatched. CDR3 size: 15 residues. Germline V lookup: CDR1 LNHDA, CDR2 SQIVND (reference sequence).

This clonotype was seen more than once but under ten times. The V call is TRBV12-3 or TRBV12-4, the J call TRBJ2-3, with TRBD2 matching 7 bases. The CDR3 totals 16 residues. The V and J ends lost 2 bases and 3 bases, in that order; junction bases with no gene match: 8. The CDR3 sequence is CASSLTGGFGTDTQYF. CDR3 DNA sequence: TGTGCCAGCAGTTTAACGGGGGGATTTGGAACAGATACGCAGTATTTT.

For the CDR3, the DNA is TGCAGTGCTACCTATGGCTACACCTTC. It yields the protein CSATYGYTF. This sequence joins TRBV20-1 and TRBJ1-2; D not certain. Germline loops: CDR1 DFQATT, CDR2 SNEGSKA (reference sequence). CDR3 length equals 9 residues. Deletions cut 4 bases from V and 4 bases from J, with 1 base between.

This chain joins TRBV5-1 and TRBJ1-1, with D hard to call. V lost 0 bases, J lost 0 bases, and 6 bases lay in between. CDR1 is SGHRS, CDR2 YFSETQ, per germline. This CDR3 has 14 residues. The CDR3 DNA is TGCGCCAGCAGCTTGGCCCTTATGAACACTGAAGCTTTCTTT. It translates to CASSLALMNTEAFF.

The chain couples TRBV7-2 to TRBJ1-4; 7 bases agree with TRBD1. CDR3 size: 15 residues. Germline V CDR1 and CDR2: SGHTA, FQGNSA. After removal of 4 bases from V and 3 bases from J, the junction contained 5 bases not matched to a gene. This CDR3 reads CASSWQGGSNEKLFF. The CDR3 DNA sequence: TGTGCCAGCAGCTGGCAGGGGGGGTCTAATGAAAAACTGTTTTTT.

The rearrangement uses TRBV27 and TRBJ2-2; no firm D call. CDR3 length: 15 residues. Trimming shortened V by 8 bases and J by 2 bases, and 15 bases separated the two germline ends. From germline, CDR1 is MNHEY and CDR2 SMNVEV (reference sequence). For the CDR3, the DNA is TGTGCCAGCCGAACATTGGAGCTTAACACCGGGGAGCTGTTTTTT. It codes for CASRTLELNTGELFF.

This chain joins TRBV19 and TRBJ2-7; possible D gene TRBD2, 5 bases. Trimming pared 6 bases from V and 0 bases from J, leaving 9 bases between. Germline CDR1 LNHDA, CDR2 SQIVND (reference sequence). There are 13 residues in the CDR3. CDR3 amino acids: CASSREGSYEQYF. The CDR3 coding sequence is TGTGCCAGTAGCCGGGAAGGCTCCTACGAGCAGTACTTC.

This clonotype occurred a few times. The chain recombines TRBV6-1 with TRBJ2-3, with D hard to call. The length of the CDR3 is 12 residues. Trimming took off 5 bases at V and 6 bases at J, with 9 bases between the two ends. Germline loops: CDR1 MNHNS, CDR2 SASEGT. CDR3 bases: TGTGCCAGCAGTCCTATGGGGGATACGCAGTATTTT. Translating it yields CASSPMGDTQYF.

The rearrangement links TRBV9 to TRBJ1-1; tentative D call: TRBD1 (6 bases). Germline V CDR1 and CDR2: SGDLS, YYNGEE. The germline V and J ends were trimmed by 4 bases and 8 bases, with 15 bases remaining between them. This CDR3 contains 13 residues. CDR3: CASSSPGGTEAFF. The CDR3 DNA is TGTGCCAGCAGCTCACCCGGCGGGACAGAAGCTTTCTTT.

This clonotype came up a few times. V and J are TRBV7-3 and TRBJ2-3; D is possibly TRBD2 (6 bases). V was shortened by 2 bases and J by 2 bases, with 23 bases between the two germline ends. Germline V gene lookup returns CDR1 SGHTA and CDR2 FQGTGA. The CDR3 loop spans 19 amino acids. The CDR3 nucleotides are TGTGCCAGCAGCTTATTAGGGGACTCCGTTCCCCTATCCACAGATACGCAGTATTTT. This translates into CASSLLGDSVPLSTDTQYF.